This T cell receptor beta chain derives from a study of T cell responses to AZD1222 COVID-19 vaccine. This clone came up once. Produced via immunoSEQ multiplex PCR; TCRdb's table is partial and in-frame only. The data hold 150,000 to 190,000 clones, with about nine tenths observed a single time. After removal of 4 bases from V and 5 bases from J, the junction contained 8 bases not matched to a gene. Germline values: CDR1 SGHNT, CDR2 YYREEE (reference sequence). The CDR3 contains 16 residues. The TCR sequence derives from an adult in good health. The rearrangement links TRBV5-4 to TRBJ2-3; TRBD2 matches at 12 bases. The input for sequencing was peripheral blood, taken on day 0 of AZD1222 vaccination. The CDR3 DNA reads TGTGCCAGCAGCAAGCGACTAGCGGGAGAATTAGATACGCAGTATTTT. Protein sequence: CASSKRLAGELDTQYF.